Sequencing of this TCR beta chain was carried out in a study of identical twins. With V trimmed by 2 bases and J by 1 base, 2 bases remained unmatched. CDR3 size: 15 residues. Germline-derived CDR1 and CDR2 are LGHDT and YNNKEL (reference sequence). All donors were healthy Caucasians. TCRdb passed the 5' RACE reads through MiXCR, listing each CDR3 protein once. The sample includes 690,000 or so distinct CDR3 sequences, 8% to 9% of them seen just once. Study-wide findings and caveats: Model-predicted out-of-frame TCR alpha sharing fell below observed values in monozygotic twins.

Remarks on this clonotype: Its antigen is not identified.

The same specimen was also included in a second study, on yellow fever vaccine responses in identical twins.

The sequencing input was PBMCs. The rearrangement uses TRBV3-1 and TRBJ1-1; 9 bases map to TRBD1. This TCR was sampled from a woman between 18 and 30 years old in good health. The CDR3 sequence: CASSQHRGRNTEAFF. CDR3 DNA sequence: TGTGCCAGCAGCCAACACAGGGGGCGGAACACTGAAGCTTTCTTT. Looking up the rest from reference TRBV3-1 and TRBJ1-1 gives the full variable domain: DTAVSQTPKYLVTQMGNDKSIKCEQNLGHDTMYWYKQDSKKFLKIMFSYNNKELIINETVPNRFSPKSPDKAHLNLHINSLELGDSAVYFCASSQHRGRNTEAFFGQGTRLTVV.